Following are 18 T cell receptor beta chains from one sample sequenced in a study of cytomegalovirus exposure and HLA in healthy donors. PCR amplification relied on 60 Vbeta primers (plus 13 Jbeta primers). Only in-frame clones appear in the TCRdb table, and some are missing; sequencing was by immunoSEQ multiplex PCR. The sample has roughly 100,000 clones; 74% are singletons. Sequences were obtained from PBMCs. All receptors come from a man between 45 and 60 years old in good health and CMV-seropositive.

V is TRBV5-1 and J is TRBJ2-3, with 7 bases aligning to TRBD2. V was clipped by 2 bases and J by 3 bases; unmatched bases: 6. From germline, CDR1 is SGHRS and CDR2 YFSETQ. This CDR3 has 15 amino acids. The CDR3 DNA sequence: TGCGCCAGCAGCTTTTCGGGAGGAAGAACAGATACGCAGTATTTT. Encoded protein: CASSFSGGRTDTQYF.

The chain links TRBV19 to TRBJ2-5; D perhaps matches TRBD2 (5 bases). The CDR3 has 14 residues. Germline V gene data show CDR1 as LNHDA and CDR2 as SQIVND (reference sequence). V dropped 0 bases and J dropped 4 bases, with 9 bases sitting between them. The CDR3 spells CASSIDRRLETQYF. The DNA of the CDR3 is TGTGCCAGTAGTATAGATCGGAGGCTAGAGACCCAGTACTTC.

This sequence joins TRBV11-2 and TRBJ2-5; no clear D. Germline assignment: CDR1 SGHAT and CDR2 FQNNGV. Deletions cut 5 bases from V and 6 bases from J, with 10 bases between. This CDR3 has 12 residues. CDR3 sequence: CASSPIQQTQYF. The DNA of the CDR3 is TGTGCCAGCAGCCCAATACAACAGACCCAGTACTTC.

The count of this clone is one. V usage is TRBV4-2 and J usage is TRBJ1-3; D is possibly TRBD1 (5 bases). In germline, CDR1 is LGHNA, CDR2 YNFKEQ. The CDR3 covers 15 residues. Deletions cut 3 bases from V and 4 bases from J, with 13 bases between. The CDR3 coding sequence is TGTGCCAGCAGCCACACCGGGGGTCTCGGAAACACCATATATTTT. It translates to CASSHTGGLGNTIYF.

CDR3 sequence: CASSYGRGTYEQYF. CDR3 bases: TGTGCCAGCAGCTACGGGAGAGGGACCTACGAGCAGTACTTC. The chain links TRBV7-9 to TRBJ2-7; D possibly corresponds to TRBD2 (6 bases). CDR1 SEHNR and CDR2 FQNEAQ come from the germline V gene (reference sequence). The CDR3 has 14 amino acids. Trimming left V 4 bases short and J 2 bases short, with 12 bases between.

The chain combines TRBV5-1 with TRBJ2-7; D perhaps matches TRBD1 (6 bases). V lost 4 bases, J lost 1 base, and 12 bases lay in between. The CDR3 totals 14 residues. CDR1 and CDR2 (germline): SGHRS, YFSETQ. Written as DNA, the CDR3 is TGCGCCAGCAGCCGGGATGGACAGTCCTACGAGCAGTACTTC. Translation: CASSRDGQSYEQYF.

The CDR3 nucleotides read TGTGCCAGCTCACCAGGTTTGGGGGCGCAAGGATTCAGCACAGATACGCAGTATTTT. Its translation: CASSPGLGAQGFSTDTQYF. The J gene is TRBJ2-3, the V gene TRBV18; tentative D call: TRBD1 (6 bases). The germline V gene encodes CDR1 KGHSH and CDR2 LQKENI. The V and J ends lost 2 bases and 0 bases respectively, with 21 bases between them. The CDR3 length is 19 residues.

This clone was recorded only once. The CDR3 reads CASTRGPSYEQYF. The CDR3 DNA follows: TGTGCCAGTACCAGGGGGCCCTCCTACGAGCAGTACTTC. The chain has TRBV19 and TRBJ2-7, with TRBD1 identical over 8 bases. Germline V gives CDR1 LNHDA, CDR2 SQIVND (reference sequence). The CDR3 spans 13 residues. J lost 0 bases, V lost 7 bases, and 2 bases had no gene match.

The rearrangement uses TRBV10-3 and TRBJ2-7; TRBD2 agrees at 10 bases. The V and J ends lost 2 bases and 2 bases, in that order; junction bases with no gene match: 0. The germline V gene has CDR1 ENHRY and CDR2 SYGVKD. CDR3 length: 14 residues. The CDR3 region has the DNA TGTGCCATCAGTGAGGGACTAGCGGCCTACGAGCAGTACTTC. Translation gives CAISEGLAAYEQYF.

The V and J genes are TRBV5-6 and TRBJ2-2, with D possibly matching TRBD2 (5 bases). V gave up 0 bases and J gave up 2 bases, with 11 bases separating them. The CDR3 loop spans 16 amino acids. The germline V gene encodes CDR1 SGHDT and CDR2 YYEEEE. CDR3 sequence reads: CASSLGGLANTGELFF. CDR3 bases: TGTGCCAGCAGCTTGGGAGGGCTAGCCAACACCGGGGAGCTGTTTTTT.

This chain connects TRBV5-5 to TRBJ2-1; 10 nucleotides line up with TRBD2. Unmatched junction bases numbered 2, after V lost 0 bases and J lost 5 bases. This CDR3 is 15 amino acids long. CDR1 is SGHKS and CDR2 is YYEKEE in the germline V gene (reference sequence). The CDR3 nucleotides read TGTGCCAGCAGCTTGGATCTAGCGGGGGACAATGAGCAGTTCTTC. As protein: CASSLDLAGDNEQFF. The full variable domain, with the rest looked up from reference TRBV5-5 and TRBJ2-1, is DAGVTQSPTHLIKTRGQQVTLRCSPISGHKSVSWYQQVLGQGPQFIFQYYEKEERGRGNFPDRFSARQFPNYSSELNVNALLLGDSALYLCASSLDLAGDNEQFFGPGTRLTVL.

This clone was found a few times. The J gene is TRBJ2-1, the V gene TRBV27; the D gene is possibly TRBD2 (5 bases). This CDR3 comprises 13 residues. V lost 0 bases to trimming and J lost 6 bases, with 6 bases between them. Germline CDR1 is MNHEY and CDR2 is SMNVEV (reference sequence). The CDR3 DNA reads TGTGCCAGCAGTTTATCGCGGGTCAATGAGCAGTTCTTC. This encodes CASSLSRVNEQFF.

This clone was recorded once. In DNA, the CDR3 is TGTGCCAGCGGCCCGGACAGGGGGGCCTTCTATGGCTACACCTTC. Its protein product is CASGPDRGAFYGYTF. V and J are TRBV28 and TRBJ1-2, with 10 bases aligning to TRBD1. This CDR3 has 15 amino acids. Losses at the gene ends were 8 bases for V and 4 bases for J; bases not matched to a gene: 10. Germline V CDR1 and CDR2: MDHEN, SYDVKM.

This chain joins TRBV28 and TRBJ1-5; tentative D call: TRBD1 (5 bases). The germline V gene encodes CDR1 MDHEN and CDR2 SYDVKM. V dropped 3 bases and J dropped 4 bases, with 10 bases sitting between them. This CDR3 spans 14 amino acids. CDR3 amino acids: CASSFPPGNQPQHF. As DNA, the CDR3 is TGTGCCAGCAGTTTCCCGCCAGGGAATCAGCCCCAGCATTTT.

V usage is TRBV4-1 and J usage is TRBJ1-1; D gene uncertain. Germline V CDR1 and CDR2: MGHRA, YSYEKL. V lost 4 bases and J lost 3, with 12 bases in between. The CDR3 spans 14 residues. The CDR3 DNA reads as TGCGCCAGCAGCCCGAACCCCACTTACACTGAAGCTTTCTTT. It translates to CASSPNPTYTEAFF.

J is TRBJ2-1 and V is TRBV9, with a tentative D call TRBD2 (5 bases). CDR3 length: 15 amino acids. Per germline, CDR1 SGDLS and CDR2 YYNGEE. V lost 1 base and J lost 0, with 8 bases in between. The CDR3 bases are TGTGCCAGCAGCGTATCCAGCGGCTCCTACAATGAGCAGTTCTTC. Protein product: CASSVSSGSYNEQFF.

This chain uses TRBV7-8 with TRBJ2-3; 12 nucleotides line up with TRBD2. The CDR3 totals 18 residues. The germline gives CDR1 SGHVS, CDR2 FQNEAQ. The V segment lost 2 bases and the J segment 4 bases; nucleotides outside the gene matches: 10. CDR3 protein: CASSLMLAGGQSSDTQYF. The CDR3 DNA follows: TGTGCCAGCAGCTTAATGCTAGCGGGGGGGCAGAGTTCAGATACGCAGTATTTT.

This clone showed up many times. In DNA form, the CDR3 reads TGTGCCAGCAGCTTATCCGGGAGGGATGAGCAGTTCTTC. Its translation is CASSLSGRDEQFF. The V and J genes are TRBV11-3 and TRBJ2-1; 8 bases match TRBD2. V was pared by 2 bases and J by 8 bases, with 2 bases of the junction left unmatched. The CDR3 is made up of 13 amino acids. The V gene's germline CDR1 is SGHNT and CDR2 YENEEA.